A selection of T cell receptor beta chains follows, all from one sample in a study of T cell responses to AZD1222 COVID-19 vaccine. The table came from immunoSEQ multiplex PCR; TCRdb's copy has only in-frame clones and leaves some out. The table shows around 66,000 clones, with roughly 87% occurring only once. The sample here was peripheral blood, taken on day 0 of AZD1222 vaccination. These receptors were collected from an adult in good health. The CDR3 runs from the conserved cysteine through the conserved F or W. Fields, in order: J gene, clone size, V gene, D gene, CDR3 protein, CDR3 DNA. The D gene is left open where the match is weak. Rows give clone size only sometimes, using once, few, many, or a class for an expanded clone.

TRBJ2-3	NA	TRBV25-1	TRBD1	CASRRDRGRDQDTQYF	TGTGCCAGCAGGAGAGACAGGGGTCGAGACCAGGATACGCAGTATTTT
TRBJ1-2	NA	TRBV6-1	TRBD1	CASSEDRGRSGYTF	TGTGCCAGCAGTGAGGACAGGGGGCGGAGTGGCTACACCTTC
TRBJ2-7	NA	TRBV11-3	NA	CASSLGFYEQYF	TGTGCCAGCAGCTTAGGTTTCTACGAGCAGTACTTC
TRBJ1-2	NA	TRBV27	NA	CASSLFPSGVLYGYTF	TGTGCCAGCAGTTTATTCCCTTCCGGTGTACTATATGGCTACACCTTC
TRBJ1-2	NA	TRBV4-2	NA	CASSQDSYGYTF	TGTGCCAGCAGCCAGGACAGCTATGGCTACACCTTC
TRBJ1-3	NA	TRBV25-1	NA	CASSDTGRGEGTIYF	TGTGCCAGCAGTGACACCGGGAGAGGGGAAGGGACCATATATTTT
TRBJ1-4	NA	TRBV6-1	TRBD1	CASSEPTGAADEKLFF	TGTGCCAGCAGTGAGCCAACAGGGGCGGCGGATGAAAAACTGTTTTTT
TRBJ1-3	NA	TRBV4-2	NA	CASSQALSGTSGNTIYF	TGTGCCAGCAGCCAAGCTCTCTCCGGGACCTCTGGAAACACCATATATTTT
TRBJ1-1	NA	TRBV6-2/TRBV6-3	NA	CASSNSPRPEAFF	TGTGCCAGCAGTAACTCCCCGCGACCTGAAGCTTTCTTT
TRBJ1-5	NA	TRBV2	NA	CASSEERQVVNLLAQHF	TGTGCCAGCAGTGAAGAAAGACAGGTCGTTAATCTTTTGGCCCAGCATTTT
TRBJ2-3	NA	TRBV7-3	NA	CASSPGTERYTDTQYF	TGTGCCAGCAGCCCTGGGACTGAGAGATACACAGATACGCAGTATTTT
TRBJ1-5	once	TRBV6-5	NA	CASSPRNSNQPQHF	TGTGCCAGCTCACCCCGGAATAGCAATCAGCCCCAGCATTTT
TRBJ1-1	NA	TRBV3-1/TRBV3-2	NA	CASSLKTNTEAFF	TGTGCCAGCAGCCTAAAAACGAACACTGAAGCTTTCTTT
TRBJ1-3	NA	TRBV5-1	TRBD1	CASSQGTGRTQISGNTIYF	TGCGCCAGCAGCCAGGGGACAGGGAGGACTCAGATCTCTGGAAACACCATATATTTT
TRBJ2-7	NA	TRBV10-1	NA	CASSEGILGTFSSYEQYF	TGCGCCAGCAGTGAGGGTATCTTAGGGACATTCAGCTCCTACGAGCAGTACTTC
TRBJ2-1	NA	TRBV5-1	NA	CASLERDPSTSEQFF	TGCGCCAGTTTAGAACGGGACCCCTCGACCAGTGAGCAGTTCTTC
TRBJ2-5	NA	TRBV5-6	TRBD2	CASSYRAGGLETQYF	TGTGCCAGCAGTTACCGAGCGGGAGGGTTGGAGACCCAGTACTTC
TRBJ2-6	NA	TRBV19	NA	CASRGPFYSGANVLTF	TGTGCCAGTAGAGGGCCCTTCTACTCTGGGGCCAACGTCCTGACTTTC
TRBJ1-2	NA	TRBV19	NA	CASRPPGKSYGYTF	TGTGCCAGTAGGCCCCCCGGCAAGAGCTATGGCTACACCTTC
TRBJ2-1	NA	TRBV4-3	NA	CASSQDRMGNEQFF	TGCGCCAGCAGCCAAGATCGGATGGGGAATGAGCAGTTCTTC
TRBJ1-3	NA	TRBV5-1	NA	CASSLGPISGNTIYF	TGCGCCAGCAGCTTGGGACCGATCTCTGGAAACACCATATATTTT
TRBJ2-6	once	TRBV2	NA	CASRGQASGANVLTF	TGTGCCAGCAGGGGCCAAGCCTCTGGGGCCAACGTCCTGACTTTC
TRBJ1-4	few	TRBV28	TRBD1	CASSPGTGPNEKLFF	TGTGCCAGCAGTCCCGGGACAGGACCGAATGAAAAACTGTTTTTT
TRBJ2-7	once	TRBV7-9	NA	CASSPSGAYEQYF	TGTGCCAGCAGCCCGTCAGGGGCCTACGAGCAGTACTTC
TRBJ1-6	NA	TRBV6-6	TRBD1	CASSWRQGDSPLHF	TGTGCCAGCAGTTGGAGACAGGGGGATTCACCCCTCCACTTT
TRBJ2-5	NA	TRBV4-3	TRBD1	CASSLRAPGQGAGETQYF	TGCGCCAGCAGCCTCAGGGCCCCGGGACAGGGGGCAGGGGAGACCCAGTACTTC
TRBJ1-4	NA	TRBV7-9	NA	CASSSRRDPNEKLFF	TGTGCCAGCAGCTCTCGTCGGGACCCTAATGAAAAACTGTTTTTT
TRBJ2-5	NA	TRBV7-8	NA	CASSFRLYQETQYF	TGTGCCAGCAGCTTTAGGCTGTACCAAGAGACCCAGTACTTC
TRBJ2-5	NA	TRBV7-6	NA	CASSWDAEETQYF	TGTGCCAGCAGTTGGGACGCAGAAGAGACCCAGTACTTC
TRBJ1-1	NA	TRBV19	TRBD1	CASRGQGQSTEAFF	TGTGCCAGTAGAGGACAGGGCCAAAGCACTGAAGCTTTCTTT
TRBJ2-5	NA	TRBV28	TRBD2	CASSSERESDGETQYF	TGTGCCAGCAGTTCTGAGCGGGAGTCGGACGGAGAGACCCAGTACTTC
TRBJ1-2	NA	TRBV5-1	TRBD1	CASSLGDRASYGYTF	TGCGCCAGCAGCTTGGGAGACAGGGCCAGCTATGGCTACACCTTC
TRBJ2-2	few	TRBV3-1/TRBV3-2	NA	CASSLGGARTGELFF	TGTGCCAGCAGCTTGGGGGGTGCGAGGACCGGGGAGCTGTTTTTT
TRBJ1-3	NA	TRBV28	NA	CASSLMTGRRNTIYF	TGTGCCAGCAGTTTAATGACCGGGAGGAGAAACACCATATATTTT
TRBJ1-6	NA	TRBV6-4	NA	CASSDSDNSPLHF	TGTGCCAGCAGTGACTCGGACAATTCACCCCTCCACTTT
TRBJ2-2	once	TRBV10-2	TRBD1	CASSDAGTANTGELFF	TGCGCCAGCAGTGATGCCGGGACAGCGAACACCGGGGAGCTGTTTTTT
TRBJ1-2	NA	TRBV4-3	TRBD1	CASSQEPGGGYGYTF	TGCGCCAGCAGCCAAGAACCAGGGGGCGGCTATGGCTACACCTTC
TRBJ1-1	NA	TRBV7-9	NA	CASSPRVVRVGPEAFF	TGTGCCAGCAGCCCCCGGGTTGTCAGGGTGGGTCCTGAAGCTTTCTTT
TRBJ1-3	NA	TRBV7-8	TRBD1	CASSLDRVGNTIYF	TGTGCCAGCAGTTTAGACAGGGTCGGAAACACCATATATTTT
TRBJ2-4	NA	TRBV27	NA	CASSLGRLTYF	TGTGCCAGCAGTTTGGGGAGGCTAACTTACTTC
TRBJ1-6	NA	TRBV6-5	TRBD1	CASARDSHNSPLHF	TGTGCCAGCGCCCGGGACAGTCATAATTCACCCCTCCACTTT
TRBJ1-4	NA	TRBV5-1	NA	CASSLGSTVREKLFF	TGCGCCAGCAGCTTGGGGTCGACAGTAAGGGAAAAACTGTTTTTT
TRBJ1-2	NA	TRBV5-1	NA	CASSLTQVNYGYTF	TGCGCCAGCAGCTTGACACAGGTGAACTATGGCTACACCTTC
TRBJ1-2	NA	TRBV5-6	NA	CASSLVAMDGYTF	TGTGCCAGCAGCTTGGTGGCGATGGATGGCTACACCTTC
TRBJ2-3	once	TRBV5-1	TRBD2	CASSGGLAARTDTQYF	TGCGCCAGCAGCGGGGGACTAGCGGCACGCACAGATACGCAGTATTTT